The 27 T cell receptor beta chains below all came from one sample that was sequenced in a study of blood T cell repertoires in COVID-19. Sequenced by immunoSEQ multiplex PCR; TCRdb stores in-frame clones only, minus some. The sample yields some 330,000 clones, just under 90% seen once. The source material was peripheral blood. Receptor source: a woman in her 30s with COVID-19, enrolled during active disease.

The rearrangement links TRBV27 to TRBJ2-3, with 13 bases lining up with TRBD2. J was trimmed by 0 bases and V by 5 bases; bases with no gene match: 17. The CDR3 runs to 21 residues. The germline gives CDR1 MNHEY, CDR2 SMNVEV (reference sequence). CDR3 DNA sequence: TGTGCCAGCAGTCTCAAGAGACTAGCGGGGGGTACGCTGACTAGCACAGATACGCAGTATTTT. It translates to CASSLKRLAGGTLTSTDTQYF.

The rearrangement links TRBV18 to TRBJ1-3; D is possibly TRBD1 (6 bases). The V gene's germline CDR1 is KGHSH and CDR2 LQKENI. Trimming took 3 bases from V and 3 from J, leaving 15 bases between them. This CDR3 comprises 16 residues. CDR3 nucleotide sequence: TGTGCCAGCTCACCCCCAACAGGGACGGGTGGAAACACCATATATTTT. Residues: CASSPPTGTGGNTIYF.

V gene TRBV7-9 combines with J gene TRBJ2-3; D perhaps matches TRBD2 (6 bases). This CDR3 region has 14 residues. Looked up from germline, CDR1 is SEHNR and CDR2 is FQNEAQ (reference sequence). The V end was cut by 6 bases, the J end by 4 bases, with 14 bases between. This CDR3 reads CASRTNWGADTQYF. In nucleotides, the CDR3 is TGTGCCAGCAGAACAAATTGGGGGGCAGATACGCAGTATTTT.

The chain carries TRBV7-2 and TRBJ2-3; the match to TRBD2 covers 8 bases. The junction had 1 base not matched to a gene; V was cut back by 1 base and J by 4 bases. This CDR3 comprises 14 residues. The germline V gene has CDR1 SGHTA and CDR2 FQGNSA. CDR3 DNA: TGTGCCAGCAGCTTAGGGACTAGCCCAGATACGCAGTATTTT. Its protein is CASSLGTSPDTQYF.

This clone was counted a single time. This chain connects TRBV28 to TRBJ1-2; possibly TRBD1 for D (5 bases). Germline-derived CDR1 and CDR2 are MDHEN and SYDVKM. The CDR3 sequence is 18 residues long. Deletions cut 3 bases from V and 3 bases from J, with 23 bases between. The CDR3: CASSLGRRDYPGHYGYTF. DNA for the CDR3: TGTGCCAGCAGTTTGGGCCGGAGGGACTACCCAGGCCACTATGGCTACACCTTC.

The J gene is TRBJ2-2, the V gene TRBV19; no reliable D call. With 10 bases removed from V and 6 bases from J, the gap between germline ends came to 6 bases. CDR3 length: 10 amino acids. Germline V CDR1 and CDR2: LNHDA, SQIVND (reference sequence). This CDR3 reads CATLSGELFF. The CDR3 DNA reads as TGTGCCACGCTATCCGGGGAGCTGTTTTTT.

The V call is TRBV11-2, the J call TRBJ2-5; TRBD1 might be the D (6 bases). Per germline, CDR1 SGHAT and CDR2 FQNNGV. This CDR3 region has 16 residues. V lost 7 bases to trimming and J lost 6 bases, with 24 bases between them. The CDR3 sequence is CASISEPWGPVKTQYF. Here the CDR3 DNA reads TGTGCCAGCATCTCCGAACCCTGGGGGCCGGTTAAGACCCAGTACTTC.

The chain couples TRBV5-1 to TRBJ1-6; D unresolved. Germline V gene lookup returns CDR1 SGHRS and CDR2 YFSETQ. V was clipped by 0 bases and J by 7 bases, with 5 bases between them. This CDR3 has 13 amino acids. CDR3 nucleotides: TGCGCCAGCAGCTTGGGTCTGAATTCACCCCTCCACTTT. It translates to CASSLGLNSPLHF.

The J gene is TRBJ1-5, the V gene TRBV7-9, with D maybe TRBD1 (6 bases). CDR3 length equals 15 residues. The V and J ends lost 3 bases and 3 bases respectively, with 12 bases between them. The germline CDR1 and CDR2 sequences are SEHNR and FQNEAQ (reference sequence). CDR3 sequence: CASSLGAADNQPQHF. The CDR3 nucleotides read TGTGCCAGCAGCTTGGGGGCCGCGGACAATCAGCCCCAGCATTTT.

V gene TRBV19 combines with J gene TRBJ1-2, with TRBD1 matching over 9 bases. Per the germline V gene, CDR1 is LNHDA and CDR2 is SQIVND (reference sequence). The CDR3 is 14 residues long. V shed 5 bases, J shed 8 bases, and the junction held 9 bases outside the gene matches. The CDR3 DNA is TGTGCCAGTAGTCTTAGGGCGGGACAGGGAGGCTACACCTTC. Encoded protein: CASSLRAGQGGYTF.

This chain joins TRBV11-2 and TRBJ1-1; TRBD1 aligns across 7 bases. The CDR3 extends over 15 amino acids. Per germline, CDR1 SGHAT and CDR2 FQNNGV. Trimming cost V 6 bases and J 0 bases; bases outside gene matches: 7. CDR3 nucleotide sequence: TGTGCCAGCAGTTTCCAGGACAGGTTGAACACTGAAGCTTTCTTT. Residues: CASSFQDRLNTEAFF.

The chain couples TRBV2 to TRBJ2-1, with TRBD2 matching over 12 bases. Germline V lookup: CDR1 SNHLY, CDR2 FYNNEI. V was clipped by 1 base and J by 8 bases; unmatched bases: 12. This CDR3 contains 18 residues. CDR3: CASSEGKLAGGRRDEQFF. The DNA of the CDR3 is TGTGCCAGCAGTGAAGGAAAACTAGCGGGGGGCCGGAGGGATGAGCAGTTCTTC.

V is TRBV5-1 and J is TRBJ1-6, with TRBD1 as a possible D gene (5 bases). Trimming removed 4 bases from V and 8 bases from J, with 10 bases in between. Germline V gene lookup returns CDR1 SGHRS and CDR2 YFSETQ. The CDR3 covers 13 residues. The CDR3 is CASSTGLDSPLHF. CDR3 sequence (DNA): TGCGCCAGCAGCACAGGTCTTGATTCACCCCTCCACTTT.

The rearrangement links TRBV5-8 to TRBJ1-1; tentative D call: TRBD1 (6 bases). The germline V and J ends were trimmed by 0 bases and 6 bases, with 24 bases remaining between them. The CDR3 consists of 18 residues. The germline CDR1 and CDR2 sequences are SGHTS and YDEGEE. CDR3 sequence: CASSLAGQGLVTGAEAFF. DNA for the CDR3: TGTGCCAGCAGCTTGGCGGGCCAGGGGTTGGTAACTGGCGCTGAAGCTTTCTTT.

V is TRBV12-3 or TRBV12-4 and J is TRBJ1-2; 8 bases line up with TRBD1. The V segment lost 6 bases and the J segment 7 bases; nucleotides outside the gene matches: 4. The CDR3 has 12 amino acids. This chain's CDR3 is CASSQGARGYTF. The CDR3, as DNA: TGTGCCAGCAGCCAGGGGGCTCGTGGCTACACCTTC.

V and J are TRBV2 and TRBJ1-4; TRBD1 is a possible D gene (6 bases). This CDR3 is 14 amino acids long. Germline-derived CDR1 and CDR2 are SNHLY and FYNNEI. The germline V and J ends were trimmed by 2 bases and 8 bases, with 12 bases remaining between them. CDR3 DNA sequence: TGTGCCAGCAGTGAAACAGGGTTCAGAGAAAAACTGTTTTTT. This translates into CASSETGFREKLFF.

This chain connects TRBV7-8 to TRBJ2-7; maybe TRBD1 (5 bases). This CDR3 region has 16 residues. Trimming removed 2 bases at V and 1 base at J, with 15 bases between. CDR1 and CDR2 from the germline V gene are SGHVS and FQNEAQ. The CDR3 sequence is CASSLNAGHRSYEQYF. The DNA for the CDR3 is TGTGCCAGCAGCTTAAACGCTGGACACCGTTCCTACGAGCAGTACTTC.

This clone was seen once. The chain is built from TRBV30 and TRBJ1-2; D may be TRBD1 (6 bases). This CDR3 is built from 13 residues. V dropped 5 bases and J dropped 5 bases, with 15 bases sitting between them. Germline CDR1 reads GTSNPN; CDR2 reads SVGIG (reference sequence). This CDR3 reads CAWVTGSGYGYTF. The CDR3 coding sequence is TGTGCCTGGGTCACAGGGTCAGGGTATGGCTACACCTTC. The full variable domain, in which reference TRBV30 and TRBJ1-2 provide the parts outside the CDR3, is SQTIHQWPATLVQPVGSPLSLECTVEGTSNPNLYWYRQAAGRGLQLLFYSVGIGQISSEVPQNLSASRPQDRQFILSSKKLLLSDSGFYLCAWVTGSGYGYTFGSGTRLTVV.

The CDR3 DNA follows: TGTGCCAGCAGCCAGGGTTCGCGGGGGGGCTCCTACAATGAGCAGTTCTTC. Encoded protein: CASSQGSRGGSYNEQFF. The V and J genes are TRBV14 and TRBJ2-1, with TRBD2 matching 9 bases. V shed 3 bases and J 0 bases; nucleotides not matched to a gene: 6. The CDR3 contains 17 residues. Germline loops: CDR1 SGHDN, CDR2 FVKESK.

This sequence joins TRBV5-8 and TRBJ2-7, with D tentatively TRBD2 (5 bases). The germline V and J ends were trimmed by 4 bases and 3 bases, with 17 bases remaining between them. CDR1 is SGHTS and CDR2 is YDEGEE in the germline V gene. This CDR3 is built from 15 residues. Here the CDR3 reads CASSPLGGPLYEQYF. The CDR3 region has the DNA TGTGCCAGCAGCCCTCTGGGCGGGCCCCTCTACGAGCAGTACTTC.

This clone was seen a few times. Other DNA sequences within the sample encode an identical CDR3. This chain links TRBV5-1 with TRBJ1-5; 9 positions match TRBD1. Per germline, CDR1 SGHRS and CDR2 YFSETQ. Trimming at V came to 0 bases and at J to 4 bases, leaving 2 bases not matched to a gene. This CDR3 region has 15 residues. CDR3 sequence (DNA): TGCGCCAGCAGCTTGGACGGACAGGGGAATCAGCCCCAGCATTTT. Its protein is CASSLDGQGNQPQHF.

V is TRBV5-6 and J is TRBJ2-1; perhaps TRBD2 as D (6 bases). Germline V CDR1 and CDR2: SGHDT, YYEEEE. V gave up 3 bases and J gave up 5 bases, with 12 bases separating them. The CDR3 extends over 14 amino acids. CDR3 residues: CASSYRDSNNEQFF. The CDR3 DNA sequence: TGTGCCAGCAGCTACCGGGACTCAAACAATGAGCAGTTCTTC. Looking up the rest from reference TRBV5-6 and TRBJ2-1 gives the full variable domain: DAGVTQSPTHLIKTRGQQVTLRCSPKSGHDTVSWYQQALGQGPQFIFQYYEEEERQRGNFPDRFSGHQFPNYSSELNVNALLLGDSALYLCASSYRDSNNEQFFGPGTRLTVL.

The chain employs TRBV29-1 and TRBJ2-1, with a weak D call TRBD2 (5 bases). This CDR3 has 14 residues. Trimming removed 4 bases at V and 3 bases at J, with 13 bases between. Germline CDR1 and CDR2: SQVTM and ANQGSEA. In nucleotides, the CDR3 is TGCAGCGTTGGGAGCGGTTTAAGCTACAATGAGCAGTTCTTC. It codes for CSVGSGLSYNEQFF.

The CDR3 nucleotides read TGCGCCAGCAGCTTGGCCGGGGAGTACTCTGAAGCTTTCTTT. Its protein is CASSLAGEYSEAFF. V is TRBV5-1 and J is TRBJ1-1; D call uncertain. The V end was cut by 0 bases, the J end by 6 bases, with 12 bases between. The CDR3 has 14 amino acids. The germline gives CDR1 SGHRS, CDR2 YFSETQ. Full variable domain (outside the CDR3, taken from reference TRBV5-1 and TRBJ1-1): KAGVTQTPRYLIKTRGQQVTLSCSPISGHRSVSWYQQTPGQGLQFLFEYFSETQRNKGNFPGRFSGRQFSNSRSEMNVSTLELGDSALYLCASSLAGEYSEAFFGQGTRLTVV.

The rearrangement links TRBV2 to TRBJ2-2, with 12 bases identical to TRBD2. The CDR3 is 17 amino acids. The germline CDR1 and CDR2 sequences are SNHLY and FYNNEI. With V trimmed by 4 bases and J by 4 bases, 7 bases remained unmatched. CDR3: CASSGPSGGAGTGELFF. As DNA, the CDR3 is TGTGCCAGCAGTGGTCCTAGCGGGGGGGCCGGCACCGGGGAGCTGTTTTTT.

This clone was seen just once. The V and J genes are TRBV28 and TRBJ2-5; maybe TRBD2 (5 bases). The V end was cut by 4 bases, the J end by 10 bases, with 10 bases between. The CDR3 is made up of 11 amino acids. Germline V CDR1 and CDR2: MDHEN, SYDVKM. In nucleotides, the CDR3 is TGTGCCAGCAGTTCGACCCGGGACCAGTACTTC. This translates into CASSSTRDQYF.

The rearrangement uses TRBV19 and TRBJ1-5, with TRBD1 as a possible D gene (5 bases). CDR3 size: 15 residues. Germline CDR1 reads LNHDA; CDR2 reads SQIVND (reference sequence). V gave up 1 base and J gave up 4 bases, with 11 bases separating them. The CDR3: CASSIVRQTNQPQHF. The CDR3 DNA follows: TGTGCCAGTAGTATAGTTAGACAGACGAATCAGCCCCAGCATTTT.